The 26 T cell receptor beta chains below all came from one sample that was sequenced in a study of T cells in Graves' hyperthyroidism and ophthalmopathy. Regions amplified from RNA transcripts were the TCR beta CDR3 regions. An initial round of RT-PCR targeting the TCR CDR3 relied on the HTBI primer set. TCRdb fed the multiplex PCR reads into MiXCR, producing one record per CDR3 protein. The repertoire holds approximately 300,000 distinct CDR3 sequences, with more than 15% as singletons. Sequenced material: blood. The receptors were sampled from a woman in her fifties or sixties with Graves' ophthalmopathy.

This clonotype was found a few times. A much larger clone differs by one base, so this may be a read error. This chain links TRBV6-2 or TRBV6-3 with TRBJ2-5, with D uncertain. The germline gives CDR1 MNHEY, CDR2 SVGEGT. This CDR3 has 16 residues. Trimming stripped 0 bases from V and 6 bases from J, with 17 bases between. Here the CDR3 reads CASSYSRLLDEKTQYF. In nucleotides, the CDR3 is TGTGCCAGCAGTTACTCGAGGCTGCTAGATGAAAAGACCCAGTACTTC.

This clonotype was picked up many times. CDR3 loop: CASSQNIVAGRSYNEQFF. CDR3 sequence (DNA): TGCGCCAGCAGCCAAAATATAGTAGCGGGGCGCTCCTACAATGAGCAGTTCTTC. The chain uses TRBV4-1 and TRBJ2-1; TRBD2 agrees at 8 bases. V shed 2 bases, J shed 0 bases, and the junction held 9 bases outside the gene matches. CDR1 is MGHRA, CDR2 YSYEKL, per germline. The length of the CDR3 is 18 residues.

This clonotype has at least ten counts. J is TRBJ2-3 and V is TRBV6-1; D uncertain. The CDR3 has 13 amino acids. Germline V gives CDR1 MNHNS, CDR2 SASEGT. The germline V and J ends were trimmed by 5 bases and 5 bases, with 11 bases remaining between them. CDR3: CASSPQSRDTQYF. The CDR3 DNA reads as TGTGCCAGCAGTCCCCAATCCAGAGATACGCAGTATTTT.

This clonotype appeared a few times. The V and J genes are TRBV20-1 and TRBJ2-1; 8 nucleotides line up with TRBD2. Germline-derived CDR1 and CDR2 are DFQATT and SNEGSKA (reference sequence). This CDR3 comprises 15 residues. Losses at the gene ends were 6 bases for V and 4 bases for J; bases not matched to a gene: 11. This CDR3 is CSAGGGAVGYNEQFF. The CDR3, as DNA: TGCAGTGCCGGGGGGGGGGCGGTGGGGTACAATGAGCAGTTCTTC.

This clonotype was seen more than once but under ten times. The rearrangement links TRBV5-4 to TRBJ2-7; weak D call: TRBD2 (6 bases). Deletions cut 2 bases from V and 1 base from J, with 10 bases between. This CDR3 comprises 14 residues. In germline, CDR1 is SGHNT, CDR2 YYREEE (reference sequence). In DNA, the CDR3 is TGTGCCAGCAGCTTCGGGGGAAAGTCCTACGAGCAGTACTTC. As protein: CASSFGGKSYEQYF.

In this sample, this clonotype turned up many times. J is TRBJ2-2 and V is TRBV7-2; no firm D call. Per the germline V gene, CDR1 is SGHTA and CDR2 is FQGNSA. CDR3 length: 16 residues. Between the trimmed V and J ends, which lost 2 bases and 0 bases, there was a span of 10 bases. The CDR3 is CASSLNHAANTGELFF. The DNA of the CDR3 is TGTGCCAGCAGCTTAAATCACGCCGCGAACACCGGGGAGCTGTTTTTT.

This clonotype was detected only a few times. The chain's CDR3 is CASSPIGRTETYEQYF. The CDR3 bases are TGTGCCAGCAGCCCTATCGGAAGGACGGAGACCTACGAGCAGTACTTC. The V and J genes are TRBV7-9 and TRBJ2-7; D not resolved. Trimming pared 5 bases from V and 2 bases from J, leaving 19 bases between. The CDR3 runs 16 residues. The germline V gene has CDR1 SEHNR and CDR2 FQNEAQ (reference sequence).

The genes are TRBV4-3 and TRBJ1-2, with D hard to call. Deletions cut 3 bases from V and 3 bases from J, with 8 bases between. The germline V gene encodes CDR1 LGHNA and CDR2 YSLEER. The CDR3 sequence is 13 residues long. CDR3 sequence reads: CASSQRPYYGYTF. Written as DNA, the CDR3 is TGCGCCAGCAGCCAGAGACCGTACTATGGCTACACCTTC.

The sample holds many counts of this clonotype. The CDR3 DNA sequence: TGTGCCAGCAGCTTCGGTCGGAATAGCAATCAGCCCCAGCATTTT. Amino acids: CASSFGRNSNQPQHF. The rearrangement joins TRBV7-2 to TRBJ1-5; D ambiguous. Germline values: CDR1 SGHTA, CDR2 FQGNSA. The CDR3 is made up of 15 amino acids. The V end lost 3 bases, the J end lost 0 bases, and 9 bases lay between the germline ends.

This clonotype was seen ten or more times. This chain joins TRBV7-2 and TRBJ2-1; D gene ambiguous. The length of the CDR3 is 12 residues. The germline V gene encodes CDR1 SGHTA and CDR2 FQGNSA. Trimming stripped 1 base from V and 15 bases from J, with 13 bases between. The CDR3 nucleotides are TGTGCCAGCAGCTTAGGACGGTCCGTAGGGTTCTTC. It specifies CASSLGRSVGFF.

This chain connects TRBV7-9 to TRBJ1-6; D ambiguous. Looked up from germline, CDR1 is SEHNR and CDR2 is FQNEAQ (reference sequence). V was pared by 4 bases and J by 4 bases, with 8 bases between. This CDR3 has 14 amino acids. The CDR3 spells CASSSRVYNSPLHF. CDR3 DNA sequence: TGTGCCAGCAGCTCACGGGTTTATAATTCACCCCTCCACTTT.

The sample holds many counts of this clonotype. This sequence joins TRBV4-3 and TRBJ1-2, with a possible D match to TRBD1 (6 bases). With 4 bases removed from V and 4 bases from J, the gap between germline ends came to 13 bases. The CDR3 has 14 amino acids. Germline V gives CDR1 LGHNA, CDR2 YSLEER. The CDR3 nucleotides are TGCGCCAGCAGCCCGACAGGACTAGGCTATGGCTACACCTTC. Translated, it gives CASSPTGLGYGYTF.

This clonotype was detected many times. Here the CDR3 reads CASMTDRVTSGANVLTF. The CDR3 DNA reads TGTGCCAGCATGACCGACAGGGTTACCTCTGGGGCCAACGTCCTGACTTTC. The rearrangement links TRBV27 to TRBJ2-6; 7 bases match TRBD1. After removal of 7 bases from V and 0 bases from J, the junction contained 9 bases not matched to a gene. Germline lookup yields CDR1 MNHEY and CDR2 SMNVEV (reference sequence). The CDR3 is made up of 17 amino acids.

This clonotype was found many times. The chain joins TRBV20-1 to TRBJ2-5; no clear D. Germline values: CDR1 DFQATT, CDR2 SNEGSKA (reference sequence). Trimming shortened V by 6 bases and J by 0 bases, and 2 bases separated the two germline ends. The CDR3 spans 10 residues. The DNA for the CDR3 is TGCAGTGCCTACCAAGAGACCCAGTACTTC. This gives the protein CSAYQETQYF.

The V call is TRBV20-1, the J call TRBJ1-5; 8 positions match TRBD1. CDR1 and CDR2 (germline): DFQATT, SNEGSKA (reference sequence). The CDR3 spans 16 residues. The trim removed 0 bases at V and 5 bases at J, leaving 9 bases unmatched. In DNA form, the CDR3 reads TGCAGTGCTAGAGATAGGAGACAGGGGAGTTATCAGCCCCAGCATTTT. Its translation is CSARDRRQGSYQPQHF.

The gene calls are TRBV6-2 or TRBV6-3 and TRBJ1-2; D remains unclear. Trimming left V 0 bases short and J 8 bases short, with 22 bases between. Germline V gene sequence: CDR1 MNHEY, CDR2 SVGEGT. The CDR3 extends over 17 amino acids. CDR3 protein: CASSYSREPHQPEGYTF. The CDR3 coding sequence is TGTGCCAGCAGTTACTCGAGGGAGCCGCACCAACCGGAGGGCTACACCTTC.

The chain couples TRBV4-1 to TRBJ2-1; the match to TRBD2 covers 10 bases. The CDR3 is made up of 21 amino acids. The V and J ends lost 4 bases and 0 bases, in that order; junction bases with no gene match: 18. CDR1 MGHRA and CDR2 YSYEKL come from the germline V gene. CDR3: CASSLHPLTGLAEISYNEQFF. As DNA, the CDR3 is TGCGCCAGCAGCCTTCACCCTCTAACCGGACTAGCGGAAATCTCCTACAATGAGCAGTTCTTC.

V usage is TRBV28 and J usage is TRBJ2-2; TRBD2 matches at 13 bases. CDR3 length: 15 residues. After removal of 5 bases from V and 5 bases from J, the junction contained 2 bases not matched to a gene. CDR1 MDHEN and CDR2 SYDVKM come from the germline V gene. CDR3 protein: CASSVTSGGTGELFF. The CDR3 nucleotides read TGTGCCAGCAGTGTGACTAGCGGGGGGACCGGGGAGCTGTTTTTT.

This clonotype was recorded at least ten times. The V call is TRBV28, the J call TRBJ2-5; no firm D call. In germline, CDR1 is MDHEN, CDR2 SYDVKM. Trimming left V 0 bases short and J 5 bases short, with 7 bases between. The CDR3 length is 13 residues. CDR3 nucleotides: TGTGCCAGCAGTTTATGGGCAACGGAGACCCAGTACTTC. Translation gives CASSLWATETQYF.

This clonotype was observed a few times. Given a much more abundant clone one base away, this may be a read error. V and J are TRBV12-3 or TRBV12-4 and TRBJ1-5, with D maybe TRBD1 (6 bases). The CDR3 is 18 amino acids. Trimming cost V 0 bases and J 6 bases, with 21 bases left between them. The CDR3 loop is CASSLALNGGTLSQPQHF. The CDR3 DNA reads TGTGCCAGCAGTTTAGCGCTAAATGGGGGGACATTAAGTCAGCCCCAGCATTTT.

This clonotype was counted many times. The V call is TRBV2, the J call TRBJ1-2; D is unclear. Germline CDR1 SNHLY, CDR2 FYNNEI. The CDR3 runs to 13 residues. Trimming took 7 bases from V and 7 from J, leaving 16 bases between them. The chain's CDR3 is CASNPEPFGGYTF. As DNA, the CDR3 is TGTGCCAGCAACCCCGAGCCTTTCGGTGGCTACACCTTC. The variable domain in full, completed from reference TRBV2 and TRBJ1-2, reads EPEVTQTPSHQVTQMGQEVILRCVPISNHLYFYWYRQILGQKVEFLVSFYNNEISEKSEIFDDQFSVERPDGSNFTLKIRSTKLEDSAMYFCASNPEPFGGYTFGSGTRLTVV.

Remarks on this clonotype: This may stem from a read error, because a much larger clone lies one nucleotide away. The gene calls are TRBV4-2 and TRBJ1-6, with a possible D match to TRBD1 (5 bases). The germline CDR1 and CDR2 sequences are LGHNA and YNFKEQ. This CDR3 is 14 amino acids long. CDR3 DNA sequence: TGTGCCAGCAGCCCACGGTTGGACAATTCACCCCTCCCCTTT. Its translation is CASSPRLDNSPLPF.

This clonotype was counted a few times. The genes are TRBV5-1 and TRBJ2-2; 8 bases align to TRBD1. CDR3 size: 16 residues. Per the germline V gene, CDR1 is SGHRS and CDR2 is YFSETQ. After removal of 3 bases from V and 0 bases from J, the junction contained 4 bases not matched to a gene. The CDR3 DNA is TGCGCCAGCAGCTCGCGGACAGGGCCGAACACCGGGGAGCTGTTTTTT. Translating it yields CASSSRTGPNTGELFF.

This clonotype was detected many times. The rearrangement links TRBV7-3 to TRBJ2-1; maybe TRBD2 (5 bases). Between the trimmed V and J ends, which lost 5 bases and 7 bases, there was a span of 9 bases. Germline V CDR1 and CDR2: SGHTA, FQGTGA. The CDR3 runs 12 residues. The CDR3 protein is CASSETGNEQFF. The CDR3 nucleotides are TGTGCCAGCAGCGAGACGGGGAATGAGCAGTTCTTC. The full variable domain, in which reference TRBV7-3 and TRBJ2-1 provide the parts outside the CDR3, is GAGVSQTPSNKVTEKGKYVELRCDPISGHTALYWYRQSLGQGPEFLIYFQGTGAADDSGLPNDRFFAVRPEGSVSTLKIQRTERGDSAVYLCASSETGNEQFFGPGTRLTVL.

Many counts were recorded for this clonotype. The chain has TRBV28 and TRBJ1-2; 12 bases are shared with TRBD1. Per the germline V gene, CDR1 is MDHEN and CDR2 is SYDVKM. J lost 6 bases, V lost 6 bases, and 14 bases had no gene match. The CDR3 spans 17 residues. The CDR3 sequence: CASRAGTGGFFGNGYTF. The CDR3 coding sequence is TGTGCCAGCAGGGCCGGGACAGGGGGCTTTTTTGGCAATGGCTACACCTTC.

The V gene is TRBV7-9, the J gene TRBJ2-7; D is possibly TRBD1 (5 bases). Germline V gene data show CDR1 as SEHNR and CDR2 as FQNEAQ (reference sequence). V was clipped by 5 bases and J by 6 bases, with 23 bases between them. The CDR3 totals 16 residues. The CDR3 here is CASSPMTMTVRAEQYF. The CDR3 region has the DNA TGTGCCAGCAGCCCGATGACCATGACAGTGAGAGCCGAGCAGTACTTC.